The 9 T cell receptor beta chains given below trace back to one sample, sequenced in a study of blood T cell repertoires in COVID-19. The repertoire was sequenced with immunoSEQ multiplex PCR; TCRdb's copy has only in-frame clones and lacks some. The sample carries approximately 500,000 clones, 88% recorded once. Sequencing was performed on PBMCs or T cells enriched from blood (not recorded which). Receptor source: a woman aged 40-49 years who had recovered from COVID-19.

V is TRBV27 and J is TRBJ1-5; D remains ambiguous. Trimming took 5 bases from V and 3 from J, leaving 8 bases between them. The CDR3 sequence is 13 residues long. CDR1 is MNHEY, CDR2 SMNVEV, per germline (reference sequence). The CDR3 loop reads CASSKWPNQPQHF. The CDR3 nucleotides are TGTGCCAGCAGTAAATGGCCCAATCAGCCCCAGCATTTT.

This chain uses TRBV19 with TRBJ2-5; 7 bases agree with TRBD1. Looked up from germline, CDR1 is LNHDA and CDR2 is SQIVND (reference sequence). The CDR3 has 16 amino acids. Trimming at V came to 3 bases and at J to 4 bases, leaving 11 bases not matched to a gene. CDR3 DNA: TGTGCCAGTAGTATTAGGACAGGTTCGCTTCCAGAGACCCAGTACTTC. Residues: CASSIRTGSLPETQYF.

The chain recombines TRBV13 with TRBJ1-1; TRBD1 is a possible D gene (5 bases). Germline assignment: CDR1 PRHDT and CDR2 FYEKMQ (reference sequence). The CDR3 runs 14 residues. V was trimmed by 5 bases and J by 5 bases, leaving 15 bases between them. The CDR3 loop reads CASSLQGSKTEAFF. CDR3 DNA: TGTGCCAGCAGCCTGCAGGGAAGTAAAACTGAAGCTTTCTTT.

This clone was seen once. V usage is TRBV12-5 and J usage is TRBJ2-7; D perhaps matches TRBD1 (5 bases). The germline V gene has CDR1 LGHNT and CDR2 FRNRAP. The CDR3 extends over 13 amino acids. The V gene lost 5 bases and the J gene lost 4 bases, with 12 bases spanning the gap. This CDR3 reads CASGPRTLYEQYF. In DNA form, the CDR3 reads TGTGCTAGTGGTCCCCGGACACTTTACGAGCAGTACTTC.

The J gene is TRBJ1-4, the V gene TRBV4-3; D not certain. With 1 base removed from V and 4 bases from J, the gap between germline ends came to 10 bases. Germline V gene lookup returns CDR1 LGHNA and CDR2 YSLEER. This CDR3 has 15 residues. CDR3: CASSQVVQNNEKLFF. As DNA, the CDR3 is TGCGCCAGCAGCCAAGTCGTACAAAATAATGAAAAACTGTTTTTT.

The rearrangement links TRBV7-2 to TRBJ1-3; D is uncertain. Between the trimmed V and J ends, which lost 7 bases and 3 bases, there was a span of 16 bases. This CDR3 is built from 15 residues. Germline values: CDR1 SGHTA, CDR2 FQGNSA. The CDR3 is CASIREPADGNTIYF. The DNA for the CDR3 is TGTGCCAGCATAAGGGAGCCCGCCGATGGAAACACCATATATTTT.

The chain joins TRBV10-1 to TRBJ2-2, with 10 bases identical to TRBD2. This CDR3 has 16 amino acids. The V and J ends lost 6 bases and 1 base, in that order; junction bases with no gene match: 5. CDR1 is WNHNN and CDR2 is SYGVQD in the germline V gene (reference sequence). The CDR3 region is CASSRLAGGNTGELFF. CDR3 nucleotides: TGCGCCAGCAGCCGACTAGCGGGTGGGAACACCGGGGAGCTGTTTTTT.

The chain carries TRBV10-3 and TRBJ1-2, with D possibly matching TRBD1 (5 bases). The V gene lost 4 bases and the J gene lost 8 bases, with 14 bases spanning the gap. CDR1 and CDR2 (germline): ENHRY, SYGVKD. This CDR3 is built from 13 residues. DNA for the CDR3: TGTGCCATCAGTGTTCAGGGCAGTTACGGCTACACCTTC. This sequence encodes CAISVQGSYGYTF.

This clone was observed once. This chain links TRBV21-1 with TRBJ2-3; the D call TRBD2 from the table was never checked on the DNA. TRBV21-1 is termed a pseudogene. The CDR3 has 19 residues. CDR3 sequence: CASSLRTSGRDIDTDTQYF. Here the CDR3 DNA reads TGTGCCAGCAGCCTCCGGACTAGCGGGAGGGACATAGACACAGATACGCAGTATTTT.